This paragraph covers one TCR beta chain sequence. Its antigen is undetermined. These data come from a study of cytomegalovirus exposure and HLA in healthy donors. Study-wide results and caveats: Productive status was seen about 87% or about 30% of the time for most TCR beta V segments in an earlier analysis.

Unrecorded immune exposures were likely, despite nominal health at sampling. There are 16 residues in the CDR3. The germline V gene encodes CDR1 MGHRA and CDR2 YSYEKL. V lost 1 base to trimming and J lost 0 bases, with 10 bases between them. PCR amplification relied on 60 Vbeta primers (plus 13 Jbeta primers). Here immunoSEQ multiplex PCR was the method, and the copy in TCRdb shows in-frame clones only, minus some. The table includes 110,000 to 150,000 clones, roughly 73% detected once. The clonotype comes from a human donor in good health. The chain joins TRBV4-1 to TRBJ1-5; perhaps TRBD1 as D (5 bases). Material for sequencing was PBMCs. The DNA for the CDR3 is TGCGCCAGCAGCCAAGTCCAGGGTTATAGCAATCAGCCCCAGCATTTT. This codes for CASSQVQGYSNQPQHF.